The next 6 T cell receptor beta chains were all read from a single sample in a study of OX40 agonist ivuxolimab in advanced cancers. Sequenced by immunoSEQ multiplex PCR; TCRdb stores in-frame clones only, minus some. This sample has roughly 48,000 clones, with approximately 87% found just once. The sample consisted of CD4+ or CD8+ T cells sorted from blood, taken in a trial of the OX40 agonist ivuxolimab. The receptors stem from an adult with an advanced solid tumor such as melanoma, head and neck, liver or kidney cancer.

The CDR3 bases are TGTGCCAGTAGTATGGAGAGACAGGGGAGGAAAGCTTTCTTT. Encoded protein: CASSMERQGRKAFF. The chain links TRBV19 to TRBJ1-1; the match to TRBD1 covers 8 bases. Trimming cost V 3 bases and J 9 bases; bases outside gene matches: 9. The length of the CDR3 is 14 residues. The germline gives CDR1 LNHDA, CDR2 SQIVND (reference sequence).

This clone was observed a single time. This sequence joins TRBV20-1 and TRBJ1-2; D gene ambiguous. Trimming left V 7 bases short and J 4 bases short, with 7 bases between. Germline CDR1 reads DFQATT; CDR2 reads SNEGSKA (reference sequence). The CDR3 runs to 10 residues. CDR3 residues: CSVSGYGYTF. In DNA form, the CDR3 reads TGCAGTGTCTCAGGCTATGGCTACACCTTC.

The genes are TRBV7-7 and TRBJ2-2, with D unclear. Trimming left V 4 bases short and J 0 bases short, with 3 bases between. The CDR3 spans 13 residues. Germline CDR1 SSHAT, CDR2 FNYEAQ (reference sequence). The DNA for the CDR3 is TGTGCCAGCAGCTCCACGAACACCGGGGAGCTGTTTTTT. Its protein is CASSSTNTGELFF.

The J gene is TRBJ2-5, the V gene TRBV5-6; no firm D call. The J call may be mistaken, given a closer DNA end match to TRBJ2-7. The CDR3 is 13 residues long. Looked up from germline, CDR1 is SGHDT and CDR2 is YYEEEE. CDR3 in DNA: TGTGCCAGCAGCTTGGGCCTCGTCCACGAGCAGTACTTC. Residues: CASSLGLVHEQYF.

This clone came up a few times. This chain links TRBV29-1 with TRBJ2-2, with 7 bases aligning to TRBD2. Germline V gene sequence: CDR1 SQVTM, CDR2 ANQGSEA. The V and J ends lost 0 bases and 1 base, in that order; junction bases with no gene match: 8. The CDR3 runs 17 residues. CDR3: CSVEEKGTTGNTGELFF. DNA of the CDR3: TGCAGCGTTGAAGAGAAAGGGACTACTGGGAACACCGGGGAGCTGTTTTTT.

The V call is TRBV14, the J call TRBJ1-1, with D perhaps matching TRBD1 (6 bases). This CDR3 is built from 14 residues. Germline CDR1 is SGHDN and CDR2 is FVKESK. The V and J ends lost 4 bases and 5 bases respectively, with 14 bases between them. The CDR3 nucleotides are TGTGCCAGCAGCCTCGAGGGGAGGGGGACTGAAGCTTTCTTT. This encodes CASSLEGRGTEAFF.